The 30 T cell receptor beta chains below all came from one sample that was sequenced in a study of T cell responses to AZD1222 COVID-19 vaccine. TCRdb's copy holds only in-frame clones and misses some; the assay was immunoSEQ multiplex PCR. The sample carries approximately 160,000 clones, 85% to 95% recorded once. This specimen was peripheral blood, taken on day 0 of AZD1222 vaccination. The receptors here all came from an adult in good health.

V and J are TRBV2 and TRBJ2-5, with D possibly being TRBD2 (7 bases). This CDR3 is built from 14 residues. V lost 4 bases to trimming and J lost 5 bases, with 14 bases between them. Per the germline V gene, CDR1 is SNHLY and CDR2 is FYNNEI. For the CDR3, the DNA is TGTGCCAGCAGTGGCTCGCGGGGGCTTGAGACCCAGTACTTC. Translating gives CASSGSRGLETQYF.

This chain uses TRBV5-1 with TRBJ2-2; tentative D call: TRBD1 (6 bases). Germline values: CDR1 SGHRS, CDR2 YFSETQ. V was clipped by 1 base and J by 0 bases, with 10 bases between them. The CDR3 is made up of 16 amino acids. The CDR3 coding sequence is TGCGCCAGCAGCTTGTCCAGGGGCGCGAACACCGGGGAGCTGTTTTTT. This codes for CASSLSRGANTGELFF.

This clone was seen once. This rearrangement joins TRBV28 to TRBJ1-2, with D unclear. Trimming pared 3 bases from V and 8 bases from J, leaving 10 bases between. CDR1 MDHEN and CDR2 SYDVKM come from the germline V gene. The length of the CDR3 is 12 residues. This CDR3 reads CASSLVAGGYTF. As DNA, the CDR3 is TGTGCCAGCAGTTTGGTGGCGGGAGGCTACACCTTC.

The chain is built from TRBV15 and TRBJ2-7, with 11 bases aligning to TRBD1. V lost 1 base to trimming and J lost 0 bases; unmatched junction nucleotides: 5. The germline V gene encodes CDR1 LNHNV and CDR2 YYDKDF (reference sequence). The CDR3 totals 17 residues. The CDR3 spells CATSRVGQGGSSYEQYF. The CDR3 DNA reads TGTGCCACCAGCAGAGTGGGACAGGGGGGGTCCTCCTACGAGCAGTACTTC.

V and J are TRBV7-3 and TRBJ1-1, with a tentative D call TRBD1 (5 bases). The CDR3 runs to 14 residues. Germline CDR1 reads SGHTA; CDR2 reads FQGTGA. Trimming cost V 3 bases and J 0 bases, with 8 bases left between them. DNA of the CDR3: TGTGCCAGCAGCTTCCAGGGATTGAACACTGAAGCTTTCTTT. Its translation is CASSFQGLNTEAFF.

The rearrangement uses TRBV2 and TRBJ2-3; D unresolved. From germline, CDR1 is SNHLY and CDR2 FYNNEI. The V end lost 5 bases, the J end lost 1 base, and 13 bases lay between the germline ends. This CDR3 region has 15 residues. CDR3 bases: TGTGCCAGCAGTTTGGACGGACGACGCACAGATACGCAGTATTTT. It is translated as CASSLDGRRTDTQYF.

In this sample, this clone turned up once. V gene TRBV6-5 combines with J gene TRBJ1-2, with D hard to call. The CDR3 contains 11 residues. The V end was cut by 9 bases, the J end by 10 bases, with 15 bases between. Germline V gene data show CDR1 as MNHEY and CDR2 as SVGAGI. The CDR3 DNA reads TGTGCCAGTAGCGGGGATCAAACCTACACCTTC. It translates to CASSGDQTYTF.

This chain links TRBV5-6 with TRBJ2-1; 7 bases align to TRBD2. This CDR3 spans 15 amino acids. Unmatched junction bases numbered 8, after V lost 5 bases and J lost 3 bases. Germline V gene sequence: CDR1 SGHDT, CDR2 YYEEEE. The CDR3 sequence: CASRVASGIYNEQFF. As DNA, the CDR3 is TGTGCCAGCAGGGTCGCTAGCGGAATCTACAATGAGCAGTTCTTC.

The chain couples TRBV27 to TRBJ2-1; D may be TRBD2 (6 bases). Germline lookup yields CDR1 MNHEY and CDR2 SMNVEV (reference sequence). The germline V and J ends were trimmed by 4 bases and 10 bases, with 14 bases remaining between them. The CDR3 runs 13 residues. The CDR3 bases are TGTGCCAGCAGTTCCTCTTATGGGAGGGAGCAGTTCTTC. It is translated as CASSSSYGREQFF.

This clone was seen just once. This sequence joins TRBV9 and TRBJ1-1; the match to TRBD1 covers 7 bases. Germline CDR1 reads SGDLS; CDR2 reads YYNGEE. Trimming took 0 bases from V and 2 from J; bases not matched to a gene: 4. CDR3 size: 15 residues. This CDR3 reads CASSVDAGGNTEAFF. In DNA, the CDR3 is TGTGCCAGCAGCGTAGATGCAGGGGGAAACACTGAAGCTTTCTTT.

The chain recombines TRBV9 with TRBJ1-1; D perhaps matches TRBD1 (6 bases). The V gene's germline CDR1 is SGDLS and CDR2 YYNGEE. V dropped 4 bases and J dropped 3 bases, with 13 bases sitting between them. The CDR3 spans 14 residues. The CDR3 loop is CASSPQAGDTEAFF. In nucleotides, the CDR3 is TGTGCCAGCAGCCCGCAAGCAGGGGACACTGAAGCTTTCTTT.

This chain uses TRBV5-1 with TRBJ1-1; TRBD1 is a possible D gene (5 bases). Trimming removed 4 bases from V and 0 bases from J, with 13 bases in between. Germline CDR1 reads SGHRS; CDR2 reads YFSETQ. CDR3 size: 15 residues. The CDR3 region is CASSGTGTLNTEAFF. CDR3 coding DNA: TGCGCCAGCAGCGGAACAGGAACTTTGAACACTGAAGCTTTCTTT.

CDR3 amino acids: CASRRYRDRNSPLHF. The DNA for the CDR3 is TGTGCCAGCAGGAGATACCGGGACAGAAATTCACCCCTCCACTTT. This chain connects TRBV4-2 to TRBJ1-6; 7 nucleotides line up with TRBD1. The V gene end was trimmed by 6 bases and the J gene end by 7 bases; junction bases not matched to a gene: 9. Germline CDR1 reads LGHNA; CDR2 reads YNFKEQ. The CDR3 totals 15 residues.

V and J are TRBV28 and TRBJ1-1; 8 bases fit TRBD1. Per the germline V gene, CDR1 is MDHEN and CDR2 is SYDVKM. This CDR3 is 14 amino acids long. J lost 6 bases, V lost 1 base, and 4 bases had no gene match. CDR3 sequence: CASSLSTGGAEAFF. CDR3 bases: TGTGCCAGCAGTTTATCTACAGGGGGGGCTGAAGCTTTCTTT.

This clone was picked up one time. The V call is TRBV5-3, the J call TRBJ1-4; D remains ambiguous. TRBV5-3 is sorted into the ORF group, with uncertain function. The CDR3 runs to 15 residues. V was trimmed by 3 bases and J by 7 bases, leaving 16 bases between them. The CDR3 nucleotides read TGTGCCAGAAGCTCCGCGGGCCCTTGGGGTGAAAAACTGTTTTTT. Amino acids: CARSSAGPWGEKLFF.

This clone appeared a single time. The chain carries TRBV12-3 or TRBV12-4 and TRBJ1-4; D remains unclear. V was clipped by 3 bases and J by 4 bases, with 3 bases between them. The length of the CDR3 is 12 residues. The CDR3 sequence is CASSLGNEKLFF. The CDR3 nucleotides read TGTGCCAGCAGTTTGGGTAATGAAAAACTGTTTTTT.

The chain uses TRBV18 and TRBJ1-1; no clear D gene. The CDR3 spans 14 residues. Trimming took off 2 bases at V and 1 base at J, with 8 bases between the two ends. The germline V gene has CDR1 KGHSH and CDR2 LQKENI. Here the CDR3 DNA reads TGTGCCAGCTCACCATCTGCCGGGAACACTGAAGCTTTCTTT. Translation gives CASSPSAGNTEAFF.

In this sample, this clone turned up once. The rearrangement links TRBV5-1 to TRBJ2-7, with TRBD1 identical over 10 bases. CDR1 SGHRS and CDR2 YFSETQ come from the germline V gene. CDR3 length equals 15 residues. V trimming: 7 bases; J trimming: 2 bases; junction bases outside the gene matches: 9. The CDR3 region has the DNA TGCGCCAGCTATCCGGACAGGGGGACGACCTACGAGCAGTACTTC. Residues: CASYPDRGTTYEQYF.

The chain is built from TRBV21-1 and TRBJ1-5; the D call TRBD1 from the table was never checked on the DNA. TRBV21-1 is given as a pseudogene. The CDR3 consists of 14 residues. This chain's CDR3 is CASSSRQTNQPQHF. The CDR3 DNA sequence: TGTGCCAGCAGCTCCCGACAGACCAATCAGCCCCAGCATTTT.

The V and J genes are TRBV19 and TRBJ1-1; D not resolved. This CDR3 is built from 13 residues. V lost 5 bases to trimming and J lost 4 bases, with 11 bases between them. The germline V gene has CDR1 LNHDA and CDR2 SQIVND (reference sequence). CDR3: CASSRMGGTEAFF. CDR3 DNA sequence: TGTGCCAGTAGTCGTATGGGAGGCACTGAAGCTTTCTTT. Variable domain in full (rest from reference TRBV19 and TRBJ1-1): DGGITQSPKYLFRKEGQNVTLSCEQNLNHDAMYWYRQDPGQGLRLIYYSQIVNDFQKGDIAEGYSVSREKKESFPLTVTSAQKNPTAFYLCASSRMGGTEAFFGQGTRLTVV.

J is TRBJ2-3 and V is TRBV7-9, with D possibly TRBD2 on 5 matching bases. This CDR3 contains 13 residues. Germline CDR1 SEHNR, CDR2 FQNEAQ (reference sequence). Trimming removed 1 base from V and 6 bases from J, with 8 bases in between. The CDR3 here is CASSLGTGDTQYF. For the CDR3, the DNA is TGTGCCAGCAGCTTAGGTACGGGGGATACGCAGTATTTT.

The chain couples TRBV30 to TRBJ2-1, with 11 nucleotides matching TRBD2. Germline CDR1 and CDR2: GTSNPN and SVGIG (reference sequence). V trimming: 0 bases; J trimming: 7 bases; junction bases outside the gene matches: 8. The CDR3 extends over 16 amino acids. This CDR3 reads CAWSVPPSGGLNEQFF. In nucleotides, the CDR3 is TGTGCCTGGAGTGTACCCCCTAGCGGGGGGTTGAATGAGCAGTTCTTC.

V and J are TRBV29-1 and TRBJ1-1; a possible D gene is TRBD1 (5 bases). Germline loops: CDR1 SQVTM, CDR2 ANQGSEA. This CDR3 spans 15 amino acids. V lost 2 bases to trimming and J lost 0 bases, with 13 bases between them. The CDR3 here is CSVEHPRGMNTEAFF. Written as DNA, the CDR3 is TGCAGCGTTGAACACCCTCGGGGCATGAACACTGAAGCTTTCTTT.

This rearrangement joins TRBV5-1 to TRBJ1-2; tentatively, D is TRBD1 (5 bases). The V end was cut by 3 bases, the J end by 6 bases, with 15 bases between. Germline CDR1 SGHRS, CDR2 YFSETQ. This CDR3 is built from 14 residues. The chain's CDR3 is CASSSRGPPNGYTF. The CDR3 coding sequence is TGCGCCAGCAGCTCGAGGGGACCTCCCAATGGCTACACCTTC. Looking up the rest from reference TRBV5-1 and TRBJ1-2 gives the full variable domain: KAGVTQTPRYLIKTRGQQVTLSCSPISGHRSVSWYQQTPGQGLQFLFEYFSETQRNKGNFPGRFSGRQFSNSRSEMNVSTLELGDSALYLCASSSRGPPNGYTFGSGTRLTVV.

The CDR3 bases are TGTGCCAGCAGTGAATGGGGCAGGGTAATGGTAGATACGCAGTATTTT. Protein: CASSEWGRVMVDTQYF. The chain uses TRBV25-1 and TRBJ2-3, with a weak D call TRBD1 (5 bases). V was shortened by 1 base and J by 5 bases, with 16 bases between the two germline ends. Germline CDR1 MGHDK, CDR2 SYGVNS. The CDR3 contains 16 residues.

CDR3 sequence (DNA): TGTGCCAGCAGCTTGAGACAGGGGGTGAAGTACGAGCAGTACTTC. As protein: CASSLRQGVKYEQYF. The chain has TRBV5-6 and TRBJ2-7; 9 bases map to TRBD1. J lost 4 bases, V lost 1 base, and 6 bases had no gene match. The CDR3 spans 15 residues. The germline V gene encodes CDR1 SGHDT and CDR2 YYEEEE.

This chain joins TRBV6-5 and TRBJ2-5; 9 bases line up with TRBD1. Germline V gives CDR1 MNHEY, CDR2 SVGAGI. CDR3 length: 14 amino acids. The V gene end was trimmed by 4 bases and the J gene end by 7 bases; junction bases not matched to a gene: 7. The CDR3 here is CASSSPGQGGTQYF. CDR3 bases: TGTGCCAGCAGTTCTCCGGGACAGGGTGGGACCCAGTACTTC.

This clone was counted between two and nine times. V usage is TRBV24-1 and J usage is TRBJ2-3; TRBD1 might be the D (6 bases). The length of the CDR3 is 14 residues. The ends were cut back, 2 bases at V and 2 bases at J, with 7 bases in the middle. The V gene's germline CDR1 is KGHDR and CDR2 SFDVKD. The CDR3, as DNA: TGTGCCACCAGTGATTGGACAGACACAGATACGCAGTATTTT. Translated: CATSDWTDTDTQYF.

DNA for the CDR3: TGCGCCAGCAGCTTGGCCGCTGGGGGCTATGGCTACACCTTC. Translating it yields CASSLAAGGYGYTF. The gene calls are TRBV5-1 and TRBJ1-2; the D gene is possibly TRBD1 (5 bases). Per germline, CDR1 SGHRS and CDR2 YFSETQ. This CDR3 is built from 14 residues. The V gene lost 0 bases and the J gene lost 4 bases, with 10 bases spanning the gap.

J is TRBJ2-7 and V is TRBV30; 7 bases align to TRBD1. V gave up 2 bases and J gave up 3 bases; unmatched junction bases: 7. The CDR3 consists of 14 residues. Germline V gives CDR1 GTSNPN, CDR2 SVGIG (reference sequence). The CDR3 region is CAWSPRTGLYEQYF. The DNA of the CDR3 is TGTGCCTGGAGTCCTCGGACAGGCCTCTACGAGCAGTACTTC.